Listed below are T cell receptor beta chains from one sample, sequenced in a study of T cell responses to AZD1222 COVID-19 vaccine. Libraries were prepared by immunoSEQ multiplex PCR; TCRdb keeps only in-frame clonotypes and omits some of them. The data hold 250,000 to 300,000 clones, with around 92% observed a single time. Source: peripheral blood, taken 28 days after the second AZD1222 dose. Receptors originate from an adult who received the AZD1222 COVID-19 vaccine. Each CDR3 is given with its conserved first and last residue. Fields, in order: clone size, V gene, D gene, J gene, CDR3 protein, CDR3 DNA. The D gene is left open where the match is weak. Size values are once, few and many counts, or a class for expanded clones, and some rows have none.

size: -
V: TRBV19
D: -
J: TRBJ2-7
CDR3: CASSSRTTYEQYF
DNA: TGTGCCAGTAGTTCTCGGACCACCTACGAGCAGTACTTC

size: -
V: TRBV3-1/TRBV3-2
D: -
J: TRBJ1-2
CDR3: CASSQGGGVFYGYTF
DNA: TGTGCCAGCAGCCAAGGCGGGGGGGTTTTCTATGGCTACACCTTC

size: -
V: TRBV3-1/TRBV3-2
D: -
J: TRBJ2-1
CDR3: CASSPPGDNEQFF
DNA: TGTGCCAGCAGCCCCCCCGGGGACAATGAGCAGTTCTTC

size: once
V: TRBV6-1
D: -
J: TRBJ2-1
CDR3: CASSARPHGGNEQFF
DNA: TGTGCCAGCAGTGCCCGCCCCCATGGGGGGAATGAGCAGTTCTTC

size: -
V: TRBV4-3
D: -
J: TRBJ2-7
CDR3: CASSHRAGATYEQYF
DNA: TGCGCCAGCAGCCATCGAGCGGGTGCTACCTACGAGCAGTACTTC

size: -
V: TRBV29-1
D: TRBD1
J: TRBJ1-1
CDR3: CSVVGGTGRVNTEAFF
DNA: TGCAGCGTTGTTGGCGGGACAGGCCGGGTAAACACTGAAGCTTTCTTT

size: -
V: TRBV9
D: TRBD1
J: TRBJ1-2
CDR3: CASSPGQGVPYGYTF
DNA: TGTGCCAGCAGCCCAGGACAGGGAGTGCCCTATGGCTACACCTTC

size: many
V: TRBV6-4
D: -
J: TRBJ2-2
CDR3: CASSDSQTGELFF
DNA: TGTGCCAGCAGTGACTCACAAACCGGGGAGCTGTTTTTT

size: -
V: TRBV7-9
D: TRBD2
J: TRBJ2-5
CDR3: CASSLSLAGGPDETQYF
DNA: TGTGCCAGCAGCTTGAGCCTAGCGGGAGGGCCAGATGAGACCCAGTACTTC

size: -
V: TRBV5-1
D: -
J: TRBJ2-2
CDR3: CASSWNTGELFF
DNA: TGCGCCAGCAGCTGGAACACCGGGGAGCTGTTTTTT

size: -
V: TRBV27
D: -
J: TRBJ1-4
CDR3: CASKEGSTNEKLFF
DNA: TGTGCCAGCAAGGAGGGTTCAACTAATGAAAAACTGTTTTTT

size: -
V: TRBV7-8
D: -
J: TRBJ2-5
CDR3: CASSLNRAQETQYF
DNA: TGTGCCAGCAGCTTAAACAGGGCCCAAGAGACCCAGTACTTC

size: -
V: TRBV3-1/TRBV3-2
D: -
J: TRBJ2-2
CDR3: CASSLGPTGELFF
DNA: TGTGCCAGCAGCTTGGGCCCTACCGGGGAGCTGTTTTTT

size: -
V: TRBV19
D: -
J: TRBJ1-5
CDR3: CGSRASSNQPQHF
DNA: TGCGGTTCACGGGCTTCTAGCAATCAGCCCCAGCATTTT

size: -
V: TRBV24-1
D: TRBD2
J: TRBJ2-7
CDR3: CATSDRTREKQYF
DNA: TGTGCCACCAGTGACCGGACTAGAGAGAAGCAGTACTTC

size: -
V: TRBV3-1/TRBV3-2
D: -
J: TRBJ2-7
CDR3: CASSQGRGGEQYF
DNA: TGTGCCAGCAGCCAAGGTCGGGGAGGCGAGCAGTACTTC

size: -
V: TRBV3-1/TRBV3-2
D: TRBD1
J: TRBJ1-5
CDR3: CASSQTGALNQPQHF
DNA: TGTGCCAGCAGCCAAACAGGGGCGCTAAATCAGCCCCAGCATTTT

size: -
V: TRBV6-6
D: TRBD2
J: TRBJ2-7
CDR3: CASSYASGHSYEQYF
DNA: TGTGCCAGCAGTTACGCTAGCGGGCACTCCTACGAGCAGTACTTC

size: -
V: TRBV20-1
D: TRBD2
J: TRBJ2-7
CDR3: CSASLSGGLYEQYF
DNA: TGCAGTGCTAGTCTAAGCGGGGGACTCTACGAGCAGTACTTC

size: -
V: TRBV5-1
D: TRBD1
J: TRBJ1-4
CDR3: CASSMGQPATNEKLFF
DNA: TGCGCCAGCAGCATGGGACAGCCCGCAACTAATGAAAAACTGTTTTTT

size: -
V: TRBV19
D: -
J: TRBJ1-1
CDR3: CASSARGYMNTEAFF
DNA: TGTGCCAGTAGTGCCCGGGGATACATGAACACTGAAGCTTTCTTT

size: -
V: TRBV4-1
D: -
J: TRBJ1-2
CDR3: CASSPPGGNYGYTF
DNA: TGCGCCAGCAGCCCCCCCGGGGGCAACTATGGCTACACCTTC

size: once
V: TRBV19
D: TRBD1
J: TRBJ1-6
CDR3: CASSIPTGGDSPLHF
DNA: TGTGCCAGTAGTATTCCGACAGGGGGGGATTCACCCCTCCACTTT

size: -
V: TRBV19
D: TRBD1
J: TRBJ2-7
CDR3: CASSQRQGRPYEQYF
DNA: TGTGCCAGTAGTCAAAGACAGGGGAGGCCCTACGAGCAGTACTTC

size: -
V: TRBV5-1
D: TRBD2
J: TRBJ2-1
CDR3: CASTWEAGGPYEQFF
DNA: TGCGCCAGCACCTGGGAAGCGGGGGGGCCTTATGAGCAGTTCTTC

size: -
V: TRBV5-4
D: TRBD1
J: TRBJ1-2
CDR3: CASTIGTGNGYTF
DNA: TGTGCCAGCACCATCGGGACAGGGAATGGCTACACCTTC

size: -
V: TRBV2
D: -
J: TRBJ1-5
CDR3: CASTQGRSNQPQHF
DNA: TGTGCCAGCACCCAGGGGCGCAGCAATCAGCCCCAGCATTTT

size: -
V: TRBV4-2
D: TRBD2
J: TRBJ2-5
CDR3: CASSQDWTSGLQETQYF
DNA: TGTGCCAGCAGCCAAGATTGGACTAGCGGGTTACAAGAGACCCAGTACTTC

size: -
V: TRBV30
D: -
J: TRBJ1-4
CDR3: CAWSGWTNEKLFF
DNA: TGTGCCTGGAGTGGATGGACTAATGAAAAACTGTTTTTT

size: -
V: TRBV3-1/TRBV3-2
D: -
J: TRBJ2-7
CDR3: CASRPLRQASYEQYF
DNA: TGTGCCAGCAGGCCTCTTCGACAGGCCTCCTACGAGCAGTACTTC

size: -
V: TRBV12-3/TRBV12-4
D: -
J: TRBJ2-5
CDR3: CASSPAQGTQYF
DNA: TGTGCCAGCAGTCCAGCTCAGGGGACCCAGTACTTC

size: -
V: TRBV29-1
D: TRBD1
J: TRBJ1-2
CDR3: CSDDRDGYTF
DNA: TGCAGCGACGACAGGGACGGCTACACCTTC

size: -
V: TRBV2
D: -
J: TRBJ2-2
CDR3: CASAPGPGELFF
DNA: TGTGCCAGCGCTCCGGGACCCGGGGAGCTGTTTTTT

size: -
V: TRBV11-1
D: -
J: TRBJ2-1
CDR3: CASSLSIVENEQFF
DNA: TGTGCCAGCAGCTTATCTATCGTAGAGAATGAGCAGTTCTTC

size: -
V: TRBV28
D: -
J: TRBJ1-5
CDR3: CASSLGTSNQPQHF
DNA: TGTGCCAGCAGTTTAGGGACTAGCAATCAGCCCCAGCATTTT

size: -
V: TRBV2
D: -
J: TRBJ1-4
CDR3: CASSEALGRNEKLFF
DNA: TGTGCCAGCAGTGAAGCGCTGGGAAGAAATGAAAAACTGTTTTTT

size: -
V: TRBV3-1/TRBV3-2
D: -
J: TRBJ1-2
CDR3: CASSQEQERYYGYTF
DNA: TGTGCCAGCAGCCAAGAACAGGAAAGATACTATGGCTACACCTTC

size: -
V: TRBV4-1
D: -
J: TRBJ1-2
CDR3: CASSQTVLREHYGYTF
DNA: TGCGCCAGCAGCCAGACAGTCCTCCGGGAACATTATGGCTACACCTTC

size: once
V: TRBV7-3
D: -
J: TRBJ1-5
CDR3: CASSPQTGSGQPQHF
DNA: TGTGCCAGCAGCCCTCAAACAGGGTCGGGTCAGCCCCAGCATTTT

size: -
V: TRBV27
D: -
J: TRBJ1-3
CDR3: CASSSRFRGGALKGNTIYF
DNA: TGTGCCAGCAGTTCTCGGTTTCGTGGGGGGGCGCTTAAAGGAAACACCATATATTTT

size: -
V: TRBV6-5
D: TRBD1
J: TRBJ1-5
CDR3: CAAGQGWDQPQHF
DNA: TGTGCCGCCGGACAGGGATGGGATCAGCCCCAGCATTTT

size: -
V: TRBV4-1
D: TRBD2
J: TRBJ2-3
CDR3: CASSHYPGLAGVSTDTQYF
DNA: TGCGCCAGCAGCCATTATCCGGGACTAGCGGGGGTTTCGACAGATACGCAGTATTTT

size: once
V: TRBV7-2
D: -
J: TRBJ1-5
CDR3: CASSPGAGAGPQHF
DNA: TGTGCCAGCAGCCCCGGGGCAGGGGCCGGGCCCCAGCATTTT

size: -
V: TRBV28
D: -
J: TRBJ1-3
CDR3: CASSLVWGGARNTIYF
DNA: TGTGCCAGCAGTTTAGTGTGGGGAGGGGCGAGAAACACCATATATTTT

size: -
V: TRBV19
D: -
J: TRBJ1-2
CDR3: CASSISGTLNYGYTF
DNA: TGTGCCAGTAGTATAAGCGGGACCCTTAACTATGGCTACACCTTC

size: -
V: TRBV28
D: -
J: TRBJ2-7
CDR3: CASSLKGYEQYF
DNA: TGTGCCAGCAGTTTAAAGGGATACGAGCAGTACTTC

size: -
V: TRBV18
D: -
J: TRBJ1-4
CDR3: CASSPAMDEKLFF
DNA: TGTGCCAGCTCACCCGCTATGGATGAAAAACTGTTTTTT

size: -
V: TRBV5-8
D: TRBD2
J: TRBJ2-1
CDR3: CASSLGTSGSTSYNEQFF
DNA: TGTGCCAGCAGCTTGGGGACTAGCGGGAGTACCTCCTACAATGAGCAGTTCTTC